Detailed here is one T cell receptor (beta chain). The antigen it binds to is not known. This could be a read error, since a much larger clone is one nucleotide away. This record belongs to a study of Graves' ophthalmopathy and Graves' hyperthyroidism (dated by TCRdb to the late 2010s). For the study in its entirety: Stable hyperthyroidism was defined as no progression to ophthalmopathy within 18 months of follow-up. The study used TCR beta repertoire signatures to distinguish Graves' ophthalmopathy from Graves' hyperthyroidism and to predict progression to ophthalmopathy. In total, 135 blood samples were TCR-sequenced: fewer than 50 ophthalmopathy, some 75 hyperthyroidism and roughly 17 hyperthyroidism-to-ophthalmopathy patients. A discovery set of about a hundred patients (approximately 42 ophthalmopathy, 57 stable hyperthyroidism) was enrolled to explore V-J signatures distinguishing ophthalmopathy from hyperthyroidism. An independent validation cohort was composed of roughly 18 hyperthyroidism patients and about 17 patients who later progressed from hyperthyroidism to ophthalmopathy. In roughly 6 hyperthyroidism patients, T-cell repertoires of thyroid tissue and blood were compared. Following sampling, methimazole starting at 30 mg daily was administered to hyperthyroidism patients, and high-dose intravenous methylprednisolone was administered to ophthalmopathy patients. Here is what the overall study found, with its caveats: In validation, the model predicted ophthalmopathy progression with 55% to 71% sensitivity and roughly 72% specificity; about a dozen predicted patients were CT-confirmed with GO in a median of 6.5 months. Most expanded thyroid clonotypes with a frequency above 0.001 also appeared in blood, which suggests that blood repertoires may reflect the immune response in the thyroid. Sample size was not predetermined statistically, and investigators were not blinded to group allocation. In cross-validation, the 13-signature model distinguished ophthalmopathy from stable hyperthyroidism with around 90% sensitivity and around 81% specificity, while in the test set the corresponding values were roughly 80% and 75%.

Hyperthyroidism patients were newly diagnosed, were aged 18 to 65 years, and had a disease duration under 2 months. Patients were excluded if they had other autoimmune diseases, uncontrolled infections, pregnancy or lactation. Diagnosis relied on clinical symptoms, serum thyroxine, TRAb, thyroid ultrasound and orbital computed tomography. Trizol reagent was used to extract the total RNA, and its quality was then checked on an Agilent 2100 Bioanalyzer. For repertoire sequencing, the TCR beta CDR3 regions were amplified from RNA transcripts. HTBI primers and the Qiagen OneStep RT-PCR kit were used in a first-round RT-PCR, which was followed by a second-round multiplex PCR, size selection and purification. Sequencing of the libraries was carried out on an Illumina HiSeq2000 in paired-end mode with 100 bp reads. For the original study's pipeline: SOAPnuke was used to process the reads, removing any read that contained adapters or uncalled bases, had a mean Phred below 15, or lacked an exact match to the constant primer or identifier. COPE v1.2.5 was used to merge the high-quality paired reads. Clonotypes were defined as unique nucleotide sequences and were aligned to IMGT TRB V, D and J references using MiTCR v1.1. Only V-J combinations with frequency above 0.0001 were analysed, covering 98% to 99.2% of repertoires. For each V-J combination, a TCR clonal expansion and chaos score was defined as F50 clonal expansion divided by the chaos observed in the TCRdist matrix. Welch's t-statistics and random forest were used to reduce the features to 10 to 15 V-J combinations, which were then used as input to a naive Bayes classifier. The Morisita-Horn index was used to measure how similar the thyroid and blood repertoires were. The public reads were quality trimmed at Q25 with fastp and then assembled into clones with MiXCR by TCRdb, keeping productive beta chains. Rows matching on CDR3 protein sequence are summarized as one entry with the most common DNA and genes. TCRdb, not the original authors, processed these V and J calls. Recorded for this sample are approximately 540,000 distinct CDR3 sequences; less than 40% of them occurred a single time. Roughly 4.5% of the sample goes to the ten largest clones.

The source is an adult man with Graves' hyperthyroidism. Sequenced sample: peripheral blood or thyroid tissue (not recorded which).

The CDR3 is CASVREAYEQYF. The nucleotide sequence is given as TGTGCTAGTGTACGGGAGGCCTACGAGCAGTACTTC. Rearrangement joined TRBV12-5 to TRBJ2-7; 7 central bases correspond to TRBD2. Counted from cysteine to phenylalanine, this CDR3 has 12 amino acids. The CDR3 DNA has 36 bases and is translated from base 1. The germline V gene supplies CDR1 LGHNT and CDR2 FRNRAP. After removal of 7 bases from V and 2 bases from J, the junction retains 2 bases not matched to a gene.